These 8 T cell receptor beta chains share one sample of origin, sequenced in a study of OX40 agonist ivuxolimab in advanced cancers. TCRdb's copy holds only in-frame clones and misses some; the assay was immunoSEQ multiplex PCR. The table shows tens of thousands of clones, with 89% occurring only once. The sample was CD4+ or CD8+ T cells sorted from blood, taken in a trial of the OX40 agonist ivuxolimab. Every receptor here comes from an adult with an advanced solid tumor such as melanoma, head and neck, liver or kidney cancer.

The chain combines TRBV7-4 with TRBJ2-5; perhaps TRBD2 as D (5 bases). The germline V gene has CDR1 SGHVT and CDR2 SQSDAQ. Trimming removed 1 base from V and 5 bases from J, with 14 bases in between. The CDR3 sequence is 15 residues long. Here the CDR3 reads CASSLGRAHWETQYF. The CDR3, as DNA: TGTGCCAGCAGCTTAGGGCGGGCGCATTGGGAGACCCAGTACTTC.

CDR3 sequence (DNA): TGTGCCTGGAGTGTAAGGGGACTCGCGGGTAATTCACCCCTCCACTTT. Its translation is CAWSVRGLAGNSPLHF. This chain connects TRBV30 to TRBJ1-6; D perhaps matches TRBD1 (5 bases). The CDR3 has 16 residues. Germline V gene data show CDR1 as GTSNPN and CDR2 as SVGIG (reference sequence). The ends were cut back, 0 bases at V and 6 bases at J, with 15 bases in the middle. Supplemented by reference TRBV30 and TRBJ1-6, the full variable domain reads SQTIHQWPATLVQPVGSPLSLECTVEGTSNPNLYWYRQAAGRGLQLLFYSVGIGQISSEVPQNLSASRPQDRQFILSSKKLLLSDSGFYLCAWSVRGLAGNSPLHFGNGTRLTVT.

This chain links TRBV10-1 with TRBJ2-1, with TRBD2 identical over 7 bases. The CDR3 covers 18 residues. Looked up from germline, CDR1 is WNHNN and CDR2 is SYGVQD (reference sequence). The V segment lost 5 bases and the J segment 0 bases; nucleotides outside the gene matches: 13. CDR3 coding DNA: TGCGCCAGCAGTTGGCGGGAGCTTCCCTTGAGCTCCTACAATGAGCAGTTCTTC. The encoded protein is CASSWRELPLSSYNEQFF.

V is TRBV6-1 and J is TRBJ2-1; 9 bases match TRBD1. Germline assignment: CDR1 MNHNS and CDR2 SASEGT. Trimming took 1 base from V and 2 from J; bases not matched to a gene: 12. The CDR3 contains 19 residues. The CDR3 spells CASSEVGTGSIQPYNEQFF. In DNA, the CDR3 is TGTGCCAGCAGTGAAGTGGGGACAGGGAGTATTCAGCCCTACAATGAGCAGTTCTTC.

About this clone itself: Other DNA sequences in this specimen translate into the identical CDR3. J is TRBJ2-7 and V is TRBV18, with TRBD1 matching 8 bases. Unmatched junction bases numbered 4, after V lost 3 bases and J lost 3 bases. Germline V gene lookup returns CDR1 KGHSH and CDR2 LQKENI. The CDR3 spans 14 residues. The chain's CDR3 is CASSPGQGIYEQYF. In DNA, the CDR3 is TGTGCCAGCTCACCCGGACAGGGAATCTACGAGCAGTACTTC. The full variable domain, its missing parts supplied by reference TRBV18 and TRBJ2-7, is NAGVMQNPRHLVRRRGQEARLRCSPMKGHSHVYWYRQLPEEGLKFMVYLQKENIIDESGMPKERFSAEFPKEGPSILRIQQVVRGDSAAYFCASSPGQGIYEQYFGPGTRLTVT.

This clone was picked up one time. The chain combines TRBV6-1 with TRBJ1-5; no clear D gene. With 0 bases removed from V and 4 bases from J, the gap between germline ends came to 4 bases. CDR1 and CDR2 from the germline V gene are MNHNS and SASEGT. The CDR3 sequence is 13 residues long. CDR3 protein: CASSEAQNQPQHF. Written as DNA, the CDR3 is TGTGCCAGCAGTGAAGCGCAGAATCAGCCCCAGCATTTT.

V gene TRBV10-2 combines with J gene TRBJ2-3, with no clear D. The CDR3 has 13 residues. Trimming pared 8 bases from V and 4 bases from J, leaving 13 bases between. The germline gives CDR1 WSHSY, CDR2 SAAADI. CDR3 sequence (DNA): TGCGCCAGCTACTCACCCTTGGCAGATACGCAGTATTTT. This encodes CASYSPLADTQYF.

The chain employs TRBV5-1 and TRBJ2-6, with D unclear. This CDR3 spans 14 amino acids. Germline V gives CDR1 SGHRS, CDR2 YFSETQ. Trimming left V 8 bases short and J 0 bases short, with 9 bases between. The CDR3 loop reads CASGPGSGANVLTF. CDR3 nucleotides: TGCGCCAGTGGGCCAGGCTCTGGGGCCAACGTCCTGACTTTC.